This entry lists 24 T cell receptor beta chains sequenced from one sample in a study of T cells in women clearing cervical HPV infection. The table came from immunoSEQ multiplex PCR; TCRdb's copy has only in-frame clones and leaves some out. This sample's clone table lists more than 25,000 clones. The sequencing input was blood buffy coat. These receptors all come from a woman aged 18-70 years with a cervical HPV16 infection that either progressed to CIN3+ or cleared (not recorded which).

Note on this clone: The read finishes 3 residues shy of the CDR3 end, and the germline J gene is used to complete it. V usage is TRBV18 and J usage is TRBJ1-2; 9 bases align to TRBD1. Germline V CDR1 and CDR2: KGHSH, LQKENI. This CDR3 has 14 residues. Incomplete CDR3 DNA: TGTGCCAGCTCAAGCGGGACAGGGATCCACGAC. Translating it yields CASSSGTGIHD. The entire CDR3 sequence reads CASSSGTGIHDYTF.

On this clone: The CDR3 end falls 3 residues outside the read, so it is completed with the germline J gene. This sequence joins TRBV18 and TRBJ1-5; D remains unclear. V dropped 5 bases and J dropped 5 bases, with 10 bases sitting between them. This CDR3 is 13 amino acids long. Germline values: CDR1 KGHSH, CDR2 LQKENI. CDR3 sequence reads: CASSSGSDQPQHF. The sequenced part of the CDR3 DNA is TGTGCCAGCTCATCGGGGTCGGATCAGCCC. The entire variable domain, with the rest obtained from reference TRBV18 and TRBJ1-5, is as follows: NAGVMQNPRHLVRRRGQEARLRCSPMKGHSHVYWYRQLPEEGLKFMVYLQKENIIDESGMPKERFSAEFPKEGPSILRIQQVVRGDSAAYFCASSSGSDQPQHFGDGTRLSIL.

With regard to this clone: The read ends 3 residues before the CDR3 terminus; that terminus is restored from the germline J gene. Distinct nucleotide sequences in the sample also encode this CDR3. The chain links TRBV29-1 to TRBJ2-5; 7 nucleotides line up with TRBD1. The V and J ends lost 7 bases and 2 bases, in that order; junction bases with no gene match: 10. CDR1 is SQVTM, CDR2 ANQGSEA, per germline. The CDR3 is made up of 14 amino acids. The sequenced part of the CDR3 DNA is TGCAGCGCTGGCGACAGGGCTCGGCAAGAGACC. This translates into CSAGDRARQET. From start to end, the CDR3 is CSAGDRARQETQYF.

Note on this clone: The missing CDR3 end, 3 residues past where the read stops, is filled in from the germline J gene. V usage is TRBV7-3 and J usage is TRBJ2-7, with 10 bases matching TRBD1. The CDR3 has 15 amino acids. Germline CDR1 SGHTA, CDR2 FQGTGA. Losses at the gene ends were 5 bases for V and 5 bases for J; bases not matched to a gene: 9. The CDR3 sequence is CASSPGTGVSDEQYF. The DNA read from the CDR3 is TGTGCCAGCAGCCCAGGGACAGGGGTTTCCGACGAG.

For this clone: The observed sequence ends 3 residues before the CDR3 terminus, with the missing tail filled in from the germline J gene. V and J are TRBV19 and TRBJ1-4; 9 bases line up with TRBD1. The germline gives CDR1 LNHDA, CDR2 SQIVND (reference sequence). The CDR3 sequence is 17 residues long. The covered CDR3 bases are TGTGCCAGTAGTATAGGGACAGGGGTCTCTGGGGCCAACGTA. Its translation: CASSIGTGVSGANV. The whole CDR3 is CASSIGTGVSGANVLFF.

In the case of this clone: The read comes to an end 3 residues before the CDR3 does, leaving the germline J gene to fill in the end. This sequence joins TRBV5-1 and TRBJ2-7; 10 bases align to TRBD1. Unmatched junction bases numbered 8, after V lost 1 base and J lost 4 bases. Germline CDR1 and CDR2: SGHRS and YFSETQ. The CDR3 is 16 amino acids. The sequenced CDR3 bases are TGCGCCAGCAGCTTGAGCGGGACAGGGGCCTTTTACGAG. It yields the protein CASSLSGTGAFYE. The CDR3 reads in full as CASSLSGTGAFYEQYF.

Concerning this clone itself: From the germline J gene comes the end of the CDR3, since the read stops 3 residues before it. This sequence joins TRBV7-8 and TRBJ2-2, with D perhaps matching TRBD2 (7 bases). V lost 4 bases and J 1 base, leaving 13 bases between the germline ends. The CDR3 runs to 16 residues. Per germline, CDR1 SGHVS and CDR2 FQNEAQ. The CDR3 spells CASSWAGAGNTGELFF. CDR3 DNA (partial): TGTGCCAGCAGCTGGGCGGGGGCCGGGAACACCGGGGAG. Combining the CDR3 with reference TRBV7-8 and TRBJ2-2 gives the whole variable domain GAGVSQSPRYKVAKRGQDVALRCDPISGHVSLFWYQQALGQGPEFLTYFQNEAQLDKSGLPSDRFFAERPEGSVSTLKIQRTQQEDSAVYLCASSWAGAGNTGELFFGEGSRLTVL.

Details on this clone: The read stops 3 residues short of the end of the CDR3; the missing end is completed from the germline J gene. The sample contains more than one DNA sequence encoding this CDR3. The chain combines TRBV18 with TRBJ2-2, with TRBD2 identical over 8 bases. Germline loops: CDR1 KGHSH, CDR2 LQKENI. This CDR3 comprises 18 residues. J lost 1 base, V lost 3 bases, and 10 bases had no gene match. The CDR3 reads CASSPPRGGQLNTGELFF. CDR3 bases read: TGTGCCAGCTCACCTCCCCGGGGGGGCCAACTGAACACCGGGGAG.

Comment on this clone: Sequencing ends 3 residues short of the CDR3 end; the germline J gene provides the rest. The chain combines TRBV5-1 with TRBJ2-1; D is undetermined. The germline gives CDR1 SGHRS, CDR2 YFSETQ. The CDR3 is 15 amino acids. V was cut by 4 bases and J by 0 bases, with 11 bases left in between. The CDR3 bases that were read are TGCGCCAGCAGCACAGCCCCCTTCTCCTACAATGAG. As protein: CASSTAPFSYNE. From start to end, the CDR3 is CASSTAPFSYNEQFF.

CDR3 DNA (partial): TGTGCCAGCGGATCGGCACAGGGGGGATACGAG. Its protein product is CASGSAQGGYE. The complete CDR3 reads CASGSAQGGYEQYF. V and J are TRBV18 and TRBJ2-7; TRBD1 agrees at 8 bases. The read comes to an end 3 residues before the CDR3 does, leaving the germline J gene to fill in the end. Germline lookup yields CDR1 KGHSH and CDR2 LQKENI. The CDR3 contains 14 residues. V was pared by 8 bases and J by 4 bases, with 10 bases of the junction left unmatched.

Points on this clone: The CDR3 end falls 3 residues outside the read, so it is completed with the germline J gene. The chain has TRBV5-1 and TRBJ1-4; 9 bases map to TRBD1. The CDR3 loop spans 15 amino acids. Per the germline V gene, CDR1 is SGHRS and CDR2 is YFSETQ. The CDR3: CASRLGTGRNSPLFF. The DNA read from the CDR3 is TGCGCCAGCAGACTAGGGACAGGGCGGAATTCACCA.

In the case of this clone: The read ends 3 residues shy of where the CDR3 ends; the end is completed using the germline J gene. The chain combines TRBV2 with TRBJ2-3, with a possible D match to TRBD2 (6 bases). The V gene's germline CDR1 is SNHLY and CDR2 FYNNEI. This CDR3 has 18 amino acids. CDR3 in amino acids: CASSALGSRESLQETQYF. CDR3 DNA, as far as it was read: TGTGCCAGCAGTGCTCTTGGCTCGCGGGAATCTCTACAAGAGACG. The whole variable domain, filled in from reference TRBV2 and TRBJ2-3, reads EPEVTQTPSHQVTQMGQEVILRCVPISNHLYFYWYRQILGQKVEFLVSFYNNEISEKSEIFDDQFSVERPDGSNFTLKIRSTKLEDSAMYFCASSALGSRESLQETQYFGPGTRLTVL.

As to this clone: The read halts 3 residues ahead of the CDR3 end, with the missing end drawn from the germline J gene. The chain couples TRBV19 to TRBJ2-3, with D maybe TRBD2 (5 bases). The CDR3 totals 13 residues. From germline, CDR1 is LNHDA and CDR2 SQIVND (reference sequence). The CDR3 reads CASSTGINQPQYF. The sequenced CDR3 bases are TGTGCCAGTAGTACGGGGATCAATCAGCCG.

This CDR3 is CASSRGTSGGHEQYF. CDR3 bases read: TGTGCCAGCAGCCGGGGGACTAGCGGGGGCCACGAG. The gene calls are TRBV7-6 and TRBJ2-7, with TRBD2 identical over 14 bases. Read coverage stops 3 residues before the CDR3 terminus; the germline J gene supplies the remainder. This CDR3 has 15 residues. Trimming removed 5 bases from V and 5 bases from J; junction bases left unmatched: 5. Per the germline V gene, CDR1 is SGHVS and CDR2 is FNYEAQ.

With respect to this clone: Sequencing ends 3 residues short of the CDR3 end; the germline J gene provides the rest. The chain is built from TRBV12-5 and TRBJ2-3; 8 bases are shared with TRBD1. V trimming: 6 bases; J trimming: 4 bases; junction bases outside the gene matches: 6. The CDR3 consists of 14 residues. Germline V lookup: CDR1 LGHNT, CDR2 FRNRAP. The CDR3 loop reads CASGPDREADTQYF. The DNA read from the CDR3 is TGTGCTAGTGGACCGGACAGGGAGGCAGATACG.

Note on this clone: The read ends 3 residues early relative to the CDR3; the germline J gene fills the gap. V is TRBV28 and J is TRBJ2-5, with D possibly matching TRBD1 (5 bases). Germline-derived CDR1 and CDR2 are MDHEN and SYDVKM. This CDR3 contains 14 residues. V was pared by 5 bases and J by 5 bases, with 15 bases between. Incomplete CDR3 DNA: TGTGCCAGCAGTAGTGGGGCGCATTGGGAGACC. Protein sequence: CASSSGAHWET. The whole CDR3 protein is CASSSGAHWETQYF.

On this clone itself: The read halts 3 residues ahead of the CDR3 end, with the missing end drawn from the germline J gene. The chain couples TRBV5-4 to TRBJ2-5; D remains unclear. Trimming stripped 1 base from V and 1 base from J, with 5 bases between. This CDR3 region has 13 residues. Germline V gene lookup returns CDR1 SGHNT and CDR2 YYREEE (reference sequence). The sequenced CDR3 bases are TGTGCCAGCAGCTTGTCCAGCCAAGAGACC. Its protein is CASSLSSQET. The whole CDR3 protein is CASSLSSQETQYF.

Remarks on this clone: The missing CDR3 end, 3 residues past where the read stops, is filled in from the germline J gene. V is TRBV5-4 and J is TRBJ1-2; 7 bases are a match to TRBD1. Germline V gives CDR1 SGHNT, CDR2 YYREEE (reference sequence). There are 13 residues in the CDR3. The part of the CDR3 DNA that was read is TGTGCCAGCAGCTCCCCAGGGGGTGGGAGC. Protein: CASSSPGGGS. The CDR3, in full, reads CASSSPGGGSYTF.

Comments on this clone: One end of the junction is discordant with germline, which a read error may explain. The read ends 3 residues early relative to the CDR3; the germline J gene fills the gap. The chain has TRBV18 and TRBJ2-7, with unresolved D. Germline V CDR1 and CDR2: KGHSH, LQKENI. There are 16 residues in the CDR3. The covered CDR3 bases are TGTGCCAGTTCACTAACGCCAGGTCTCAGCTCCTACGAG. It is translated as CASSLTPGLSSYE. The complete CDR3 protein is CASSLTPGLSSYEQYF. The entire variable domain, with the rest obtained from reference TRBV18 and TRBJ2-7, is as follows: NAGVMQNPRHLVRRRGQEARLRCSPMKGHSHVYWYRQLPEEGLKFMVYLQKENIIDESGMPKERFSAEFPKEGPSILRIQQVVRGDSAAYFCASSLTPGLSSYEQYFGPGTRLTVT.

Comments on this clone: From the germline J gene comes the end of the CDR3, since the read stops 3 residues before it. The chain carries TRBV7-9 and TRBJ1-2; D remains ambiguous. The CDR3 extends over 14 amino acids. V was pared by 5 bases and J by 0 bases, with 10 bases between. The germline CDR1 and CDR2 sequences are SEHNR and FQNEAQ (reference sequence). The CDR3 sequence: CASSAYTANYGYTF. CDR3 DNA, as far as it was read: TGTGCCAGCAGCGCATATACAGCTAACTATGGC.

About this clone: The junction and the germline gene differ at one end; a read error may be behind it. The missing CDR3 end, 3 residues past where the read stops, is filled in from the germline J gene. The same CDR3 also results from other DNA sequences found in this sample. The rearrangement joins TRBV18 to TRBJ1-3; D is ambiguous. This CDR3 region has 15 residues. Germline assignment: CDR1 KGHSH and CDR2 LQKENI. The CDR3 loop reads CASSPPPRVENTIYF. The part of the CDR3 DNA that was read is TGTGCCAGCTCACCACCGCCGAGGGTTGAAAACACA.

Comment on this clone: The CDR3 goes on 3 residues after the read ends, and that part is filled in from the germline J gene. This chain connects TRBV30 to TRBJ1-4; no firm D call. The CDR3 covers 12 residues. CDR1 GTSNPN and CDR2 SVGIG come from the germline V gene (reference sequence). CDR3 amino acids: CAHGRDNSPLFF. The sequenced CDR3 bases are TGTGCCCATGGGCGGGATAATTCACCA.

As regards this clone: Read coverage stops 3 residues before the CDR3 terminus; the germline J gene supplies the remainder. The gene calls are TRBV20-1 and TRBJ2-7; D is perhaps TRBD2 (6 bases). The CDR3 consists of 14 residues. The V gene's germline CDR1 is DFQATT and CDR2 SNEGSKA (reference sequence). V was clipped by 2 bases and J by 2 bases, with 13 bases between them. Partial CDR3 DNA: TGCAGTGCTAGACAAGCTGGGGGGACCTACGAG. Protein sequence: CSARQAGGTYE. The whole CDR3 is CSARQAGGTYEQYF.

The chain's CDR3 is CASSSRYEQYF. The CDR3 DNA, read in part, is TGTGCCAGCAGCTCAAGGTACGAG. V gene TRBV7-2 combines with J gene TRBJ2-7; D unresolved. The read finishes 3 residues shy of the CDR3 end, and the germline J gene is used to complete it. V gave up 4 bases and J gave up 4 bases, with 5 bases separating them. CDR3 size: 11 residues. CDR1 and CDR2 from the germline V gene are SGHTA and FQGNSA.